This T cell receptor beta chain stems from a study of T cells after posttransplantation cyclophosphamide. The protocol was immunoSEQ multiplex PCR, while the TCRdb copy is restricted to in-frame clones and leaves out a portion. The sample shows some 14,000 clones, none of them appearing just once. A marrow graft followed busulfan-fludarabine conditioning, with cyclophosphamide on days +3 and +4. This CDR3 is 15 amino acids long. Germline-derived CDR1 and CDR2 are LNHNV and YYDKDF (reference sequence). V was pared by 4 bases and J by 1 base, with 2 bases of the junction left unmatched. This clone was seen repeatedly, ten times or more.

Sequenced here: PBMCs, sampled 1162 days after allogeneic stem cell transplant with posttransplant cyclophosphamide. The V call is TRBV15, the J call TRBJ2-3; TRBD2 matches 10 bases. The source is a female patient in her 40s who received an allogeneic stem cell transplant from a related donor, was CMV-positive, and had no GVHD. Some of the T cells may derive from the graft donor. The CDR3 loop is CATSTLAGGTDTQYF. CDR3 nucleotides: TGTGCCACCAGCACTCTAGCGGGGGGCACAGATACGCAGTATTTT.